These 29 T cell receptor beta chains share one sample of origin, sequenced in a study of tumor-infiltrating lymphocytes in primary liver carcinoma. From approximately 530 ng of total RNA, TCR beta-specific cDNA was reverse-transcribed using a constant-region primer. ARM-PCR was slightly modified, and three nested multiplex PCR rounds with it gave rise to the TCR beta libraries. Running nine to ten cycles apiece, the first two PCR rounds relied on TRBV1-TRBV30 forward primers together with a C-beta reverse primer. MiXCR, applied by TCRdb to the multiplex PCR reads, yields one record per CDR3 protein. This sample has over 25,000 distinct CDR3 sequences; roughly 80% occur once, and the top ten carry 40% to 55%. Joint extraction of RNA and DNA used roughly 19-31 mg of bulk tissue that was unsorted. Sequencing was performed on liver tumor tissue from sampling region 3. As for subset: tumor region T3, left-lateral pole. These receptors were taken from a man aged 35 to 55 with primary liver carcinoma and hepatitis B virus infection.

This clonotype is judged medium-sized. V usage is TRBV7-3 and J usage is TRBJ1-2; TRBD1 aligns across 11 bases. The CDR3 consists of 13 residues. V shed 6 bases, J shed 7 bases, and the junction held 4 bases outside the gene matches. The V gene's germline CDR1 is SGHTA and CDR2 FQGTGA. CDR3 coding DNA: TGTGCCAGCAGTTTAGGACAGGGGGCTGGCTACACCTTC. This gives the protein CASSLGQGAGYTF.

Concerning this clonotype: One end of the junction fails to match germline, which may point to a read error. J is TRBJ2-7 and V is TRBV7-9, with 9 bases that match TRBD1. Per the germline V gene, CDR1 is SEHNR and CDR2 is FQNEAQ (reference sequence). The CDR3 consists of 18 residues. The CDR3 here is CASSLYGQRDRETYEQNF. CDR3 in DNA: TGTGCCAGCAGCTTATATGGCCAACGGGACAGGGAAACCTACGAGCAGAACTTC.

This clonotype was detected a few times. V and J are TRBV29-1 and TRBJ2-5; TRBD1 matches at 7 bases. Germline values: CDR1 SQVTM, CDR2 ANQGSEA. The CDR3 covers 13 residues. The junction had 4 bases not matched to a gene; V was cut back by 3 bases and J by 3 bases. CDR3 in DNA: TGCAGCGTTGACGAACAGGGGAAAGAGACCCAGTACTTC. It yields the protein CSVDEQGKETQYF.

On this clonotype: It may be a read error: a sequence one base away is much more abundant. The CDR3 DNA reads TGTGCCAGCAGCCAATCGTGGAGTGGGTTAGCCAAAAACATTCAGTACTTC. Protein: CASSQSWSGLAKNIQYF. The rearrangement links TRBV16 to TRBJ2-4, with unresolved D. The CDR3 extends over 17 amino acids. Trimming removed 0 bases at V and 0 bases at J, with 12 bases between. CDR1 and CDR2 from the germline V gene are KGHSY and FQNENV.

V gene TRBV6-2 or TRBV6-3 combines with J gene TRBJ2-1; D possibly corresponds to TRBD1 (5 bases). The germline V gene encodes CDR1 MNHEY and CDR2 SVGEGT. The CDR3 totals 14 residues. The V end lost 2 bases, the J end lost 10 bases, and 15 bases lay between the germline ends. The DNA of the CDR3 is TGTGCCAGCAGTTACGGAGCTTATAACAGGGAGCAGTTCTTC. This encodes CASSYGAYNREQFF.

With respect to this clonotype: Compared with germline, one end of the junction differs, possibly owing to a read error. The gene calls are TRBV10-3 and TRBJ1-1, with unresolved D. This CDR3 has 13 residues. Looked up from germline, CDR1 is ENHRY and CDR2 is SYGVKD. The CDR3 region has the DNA TGTGCCATCAGTGAGGAGGACTTCACTGACGCTATCTTT. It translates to CAISEEDFTDAIF.

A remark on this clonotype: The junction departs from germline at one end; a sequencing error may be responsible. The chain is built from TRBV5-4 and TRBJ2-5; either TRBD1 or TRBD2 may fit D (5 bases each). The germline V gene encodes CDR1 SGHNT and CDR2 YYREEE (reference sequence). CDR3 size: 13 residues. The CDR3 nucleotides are TGTGCTAGCAGCTTGATAGGGGTGGAGGCCCAGTACTTC. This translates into CASSLIGVEAQYF.

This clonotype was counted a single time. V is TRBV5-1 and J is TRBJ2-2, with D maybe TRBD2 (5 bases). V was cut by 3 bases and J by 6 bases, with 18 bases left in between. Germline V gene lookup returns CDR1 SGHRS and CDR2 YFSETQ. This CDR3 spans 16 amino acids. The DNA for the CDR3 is TGCGCCAGCAGCTCGGCGGACTCTGATCCCGCCGGGGAGCTGTTTTTT. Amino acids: CASSSADSDPAGELFF.

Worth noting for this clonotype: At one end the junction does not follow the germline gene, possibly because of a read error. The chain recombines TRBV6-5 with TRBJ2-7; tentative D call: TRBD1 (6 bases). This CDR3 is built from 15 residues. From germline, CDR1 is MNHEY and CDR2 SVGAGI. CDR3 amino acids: CASSCKDSSSYEQCF. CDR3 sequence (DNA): TGTGCCAGCAGTTGCAAGGACAGCAGCTCCTACGAGCAGTGCTTC.

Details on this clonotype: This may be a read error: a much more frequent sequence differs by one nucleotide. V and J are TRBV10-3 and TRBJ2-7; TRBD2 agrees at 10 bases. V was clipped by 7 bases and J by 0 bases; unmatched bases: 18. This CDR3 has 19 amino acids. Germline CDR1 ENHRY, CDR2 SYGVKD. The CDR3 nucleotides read TGTGCCATCACCAAACGGTCGGGACCAGCGGGAGGGCTCTCCTACGAGCAGTACTTC. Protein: CAITKRSGPAGGLSYEQYF.

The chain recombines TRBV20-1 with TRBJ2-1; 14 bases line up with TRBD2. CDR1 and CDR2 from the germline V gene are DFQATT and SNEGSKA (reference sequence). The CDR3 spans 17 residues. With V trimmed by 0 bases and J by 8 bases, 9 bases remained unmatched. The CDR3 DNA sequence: TGCAGTGCTAGAGACTCCCGGGGGACTAGCGGGAGCTATGAGCAGTTCTTC. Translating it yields CSARDSRGTSGSYEQFF.

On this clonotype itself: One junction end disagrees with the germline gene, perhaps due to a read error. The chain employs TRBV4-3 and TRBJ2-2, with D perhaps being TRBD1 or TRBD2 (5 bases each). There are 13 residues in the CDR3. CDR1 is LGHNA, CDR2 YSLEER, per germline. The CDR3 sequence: CASGQYLGVELFF. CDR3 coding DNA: TGCGCCAGCGGCCAATATTTGGGGGTGGAGCTGTTTTTT.

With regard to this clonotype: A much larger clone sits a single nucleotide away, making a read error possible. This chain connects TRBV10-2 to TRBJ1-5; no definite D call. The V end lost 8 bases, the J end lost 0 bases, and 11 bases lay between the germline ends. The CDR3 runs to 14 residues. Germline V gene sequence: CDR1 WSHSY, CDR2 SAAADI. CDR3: CASLAIYSNQPQHF. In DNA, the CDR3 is TGCGCCAGCCTGGCCATATATAGCAATCAGCCCCAGCATTTT.

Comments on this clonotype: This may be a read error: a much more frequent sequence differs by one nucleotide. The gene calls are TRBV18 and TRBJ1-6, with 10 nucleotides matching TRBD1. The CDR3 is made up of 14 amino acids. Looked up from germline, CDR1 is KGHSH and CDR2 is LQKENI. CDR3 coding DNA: TGTACCAGCTCACCGGGACAGGGGAATTCACCCCTCCACTTT. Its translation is CTSSPGQGNSPLHF.

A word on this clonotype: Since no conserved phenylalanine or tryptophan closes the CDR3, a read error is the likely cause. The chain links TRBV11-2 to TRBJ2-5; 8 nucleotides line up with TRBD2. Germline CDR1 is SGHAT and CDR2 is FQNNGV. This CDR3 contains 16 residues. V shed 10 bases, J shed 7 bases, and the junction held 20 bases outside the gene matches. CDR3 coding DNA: TGTGCCATCAGTCAAACTCCTGGCGGGGGGAAAGGGACCCAGTACTTG. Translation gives CAISQTPGGGKGTQYL.

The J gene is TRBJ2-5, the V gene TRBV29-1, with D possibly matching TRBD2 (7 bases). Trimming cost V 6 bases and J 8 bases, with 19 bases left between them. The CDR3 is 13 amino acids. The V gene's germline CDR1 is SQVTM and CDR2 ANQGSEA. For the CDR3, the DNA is TGCAGCGTCCGACGGGGGGCGAGAGAAACCCAGTACTTC. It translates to CSVRRGARETQYF.

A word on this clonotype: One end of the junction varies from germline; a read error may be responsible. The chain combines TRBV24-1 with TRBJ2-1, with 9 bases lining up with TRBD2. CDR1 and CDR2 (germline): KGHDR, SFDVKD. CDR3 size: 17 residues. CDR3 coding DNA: TGTGCCACTAGTGATTTAGAAGGGGCTAGCGGGATAAGTGAGCAGCTCTTC. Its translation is CATSDLEGASGISEQLF.

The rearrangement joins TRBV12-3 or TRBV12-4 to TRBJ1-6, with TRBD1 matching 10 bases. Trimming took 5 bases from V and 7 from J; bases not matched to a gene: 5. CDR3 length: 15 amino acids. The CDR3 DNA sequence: TGTGCCAGCAGTCCGGACAGGGGGTGCAATTCACCCCTCCACTTT. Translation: CASSPDRGCNSPLHF.

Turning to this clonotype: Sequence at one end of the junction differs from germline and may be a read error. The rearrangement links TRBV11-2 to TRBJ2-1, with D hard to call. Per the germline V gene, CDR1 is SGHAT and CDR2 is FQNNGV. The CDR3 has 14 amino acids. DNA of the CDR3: TGCGCCAGCAGCTTATACGGGCCAGTTAGTGTGCAGTTCTTC. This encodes CASSLYGPVSVQFF.

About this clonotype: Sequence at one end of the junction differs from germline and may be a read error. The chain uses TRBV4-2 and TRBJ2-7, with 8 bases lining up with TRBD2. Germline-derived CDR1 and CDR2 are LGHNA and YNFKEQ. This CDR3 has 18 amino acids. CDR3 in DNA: TGTGCCAGCAGTGGAAAGCCGGGACTAACGGGAGGGCCACACGAGCACCACTTC. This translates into CASSGKPGLTGGPHEHHF.

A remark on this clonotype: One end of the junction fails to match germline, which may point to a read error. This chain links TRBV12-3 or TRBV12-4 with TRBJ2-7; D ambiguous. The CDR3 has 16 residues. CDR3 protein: CVSSLMGSGISYEQYF. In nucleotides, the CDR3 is TGTGTCAGCAGTTTAATGGGCTCCGGTATCTCCTACGAGCAGTACTTC.

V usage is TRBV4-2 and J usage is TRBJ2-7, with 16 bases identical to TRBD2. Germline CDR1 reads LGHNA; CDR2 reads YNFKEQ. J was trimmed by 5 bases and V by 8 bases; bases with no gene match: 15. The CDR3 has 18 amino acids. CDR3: CASCGRPGLAGGPHEQYF. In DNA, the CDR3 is TGTGCCAGCTGTGGGAGACCGGGACTAGCGGGAGGGCCACACGAGCAGTACTTC.

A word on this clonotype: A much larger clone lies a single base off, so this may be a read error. CDR3 bases: TGTGCCAGCAGGTATAACAGGGCTGGCCACGAGCAGTACTTC. It codes for CASRYNRAGHEQYF. The rearrangement links TRBV7-6 to TRBJ2-7; D is perhaps TRBD1 (6 bases). Trimming removed 6 bases at V and 5 bases at J, with 17 bases between. Germline-derived CDR1 and CDR2 are SGHVS and FNYEAQ. CDR3 length equals 14 residues.

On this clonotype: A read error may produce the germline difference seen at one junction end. CDR3 bases: TGTGCCAGCAGCTTGGGGACAGGCCCCTACAATGAGCAGTCCTTC. Translated: CASSLGTGPYNEQSF. The rearrangement joins TRBV7-2 to TRBJ2-1; TRBD1 aligns across 8 bases. The CDR3 is made up of 15 amino acids. Germline loops: CDR1 SGHTA, CDR2 FQGNSA. The full variable domain, completed using reference TRBV7-2 and TRBJ2-1, is GAGVSQSPSNKVTEKGKDVELRCDPISGHTALYWYRQSLGQGLEFLIYFQGNSAPDKSGLPSDRFSAERTGGSVSTLTIQRTQQEDSAVYLCASSLGTGPYNEQSFGPGTRLTVL.

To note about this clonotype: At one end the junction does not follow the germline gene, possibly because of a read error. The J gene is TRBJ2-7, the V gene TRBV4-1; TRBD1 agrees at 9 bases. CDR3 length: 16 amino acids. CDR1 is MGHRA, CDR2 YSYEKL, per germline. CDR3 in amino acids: CVSSQVVGTGKYEQYF. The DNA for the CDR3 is TGCGTCAGCAGCCAAGTAGTAGGGACAGGGAAGTACGAGCAGTACTTC.

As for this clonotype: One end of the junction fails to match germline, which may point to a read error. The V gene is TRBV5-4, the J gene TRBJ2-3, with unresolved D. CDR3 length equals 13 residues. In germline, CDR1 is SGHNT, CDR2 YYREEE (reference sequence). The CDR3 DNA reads TGTGCCGGCAGCTTGAGTCTGTCAGGTACGCAGTATTTT. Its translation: CAGSLSLSGTQYF.

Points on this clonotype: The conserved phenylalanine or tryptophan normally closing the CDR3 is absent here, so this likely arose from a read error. The CDR3, as DNA: TGTGCCATCAGTGCCGGACAGGGAACTGAAGCTTTCCTT. This encodes CAISAGQGTEAFL. The V and J genes are TRBV10-3 and TRBJ1-1, with TRBD1 identical over 8 bases. The germline V gene has CDR1 ENHRY and CDR2 SYGVKD. V shed 4 bases and J 5 bases; nucleotides not matched to a gene: 3. There are 13 residues in the CDR3.

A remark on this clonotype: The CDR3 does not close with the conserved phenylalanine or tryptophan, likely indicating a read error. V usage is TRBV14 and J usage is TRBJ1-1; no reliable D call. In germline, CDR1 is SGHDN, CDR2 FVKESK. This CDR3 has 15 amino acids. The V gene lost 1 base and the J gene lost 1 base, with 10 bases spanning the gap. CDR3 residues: CASSQAFGRNTEAFS. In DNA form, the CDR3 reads TGTGCCAGCAGCCAAGCCTTTGGTAGGAACACTGAAGCTTTCTCT.

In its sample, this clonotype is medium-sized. CDR3 amino acids: CASSRQSGEDTQYF. The DNA of the CDR3 is TGCGCCAGCAGCCGACAAAGCGGGGAAGATACGCAGTATTTT. J is TRBJ2-3 and V is TRBV4-1; the match to TRBD2 covers 7 bases. With V trimmed by 4 bases and J by 5 bases, 6 bases remained unmatched. The CDR3 length is 14 residues. The germline V gene encodes CDR1 MGHRA and CDR2 YSYEKL.